The next 15 T cell receptor beta chains were all read from a single sample in a study of cytomegalovirus exposure and HLA in healthy donors. It was with 60 Vbeta and 13 Jbeta primers that the PCR ran. Only in-frame clones appear in the TCRdb table, and some are missing; sequencing was by immunoSEQ multiplex PCR. The profile shows under 200,000 clones, 60% to 80% of them singletons. Specimen: PBMCs. These receptors were collected from a man aged 55-75 years in good health and CMV-seronegative.

The V and J genes are TRBV4-3 and TRBJ1-1; tentatively, D is TRBD1 (6 bases). Trimming removed 1 base at V and 8 bases at J, with 14 bases between. The V gene's germline CDR1 is LGHNA and CDR2 YSLEER. The CDR3 spans 14 residues. CDR3 protein: CASSQAQPGTEAFF. As DNA, the CDR3 is TGCGCCAGCAGCCAAGCCCAACCCGGGACAGAAGCTTTCTTT.

The V and J genes are TRBV9 and TRBJ2-5, with D possibly being TRBD2 (5 bases). The V end lost 6 bases, the J end lost 4 bases, and 13 bases lay between the germline ends. The length of the CDR3 is 13 residues. Germline V gene sequence: CDR1 SGDLS, CDR2 YYNGEE. The chain's CDR3 is CASNKVAGETQYF. The CDR3 coding sequence is TGTGCCAGCAATAAGGTGGCGGGAGAGACCCAGTACTTC.

This clone came up once. This rearrangement joins TRBV5-1 to TRBJ2-3; 10 nucleotides agree with TRBD2. Per germline, CDR1 SGHRS and CDR2 YFSETQ. The CDR3 totals 15 residues. J lost 1 base, V lost 5 bases, and 4 bases had no gene match. CDR3 amino acids: CASRPLAGGTDTQYF. The CDR3 bases are TGCGCCAGCAGACCCCTAGCGGGAGGCACAGATACGCAGTATTTT.

This rearrangement joins TRBV6-6 to TRBJ2-7, with D maybe TRBD2 (5 bases). This CDR3 region has 14 residues. V lost 6 bases to trimming and J lost 6 bases, with 18 bases between them. Looked up from germline, CDR1 is MNHNY and CDR2 is SVGAGI (reference sequence). Here the CDR3 reads CASRSTEAPGEQYF. Here the CDR3 DNA reads TGTGCCAGCAGGTCAACGGAGGCACCGGGCGAGCAGTACTTC.

The chain uses TRBV19 and TRBJ1-1; D is possibly TRBD1 (5 bases). The germline V gene has CDR1 LNHDA and CDR2 SQIVND (reference sequence). The CDR3 contains 16 residues. Trimming took 0 bases from V and 1 from J, leaving 12 bases between them. The CDR3 loop is CASSIDPRRGNTEAFF. CDR3 DNA sequence: TGTGCCAGTAGTATAGATCCGCGGAGGGGGAACACTGAAGCTTTCTTT. Looking up the rest from reference TRBV19 and TRBJ1-1 gives the full variable domain: DGGITQSPKYLFRKEGQNVTLSCEQNLNHDAMYWYRQDPGQGLRLIYYSQIVNDFQKGDIAEGYSVSREKKESFPLTVTSAQKNPTAFYLCASSIDPRRGNTEAFFGQGTRLTVV.

V usage is TRBV4-3 and J usage is TRBJ2-7; D perhaps matches TRBD1 (5 bases). The V end was cut by 1 base, the J end by 6 bases, with 10 bases between. The CDR3 has 13 residues. The germline CDR1 and CDR2 sequences are LGHNA and YSLEER. The CDR3 bases are TGCGCCAGCAGCCAAGGGGGCCTTGGCGAGCAGTACTTC. Translating it yields CASSQGGLGEQYF.

CDR3 sequence (DNA): TGCGCCAGCAGCCGGGACAGGGACTACGAGCAGTACTTC. Translated: CASSRDRDYEQYF. The J gene is TRBJ2-7, the V gene TRBV5-1, with 9 bases aligning to TRBD1. Germline V CDR1 and CDR2: SGHRS, YFSETQ. The J segment lost 3 bases and the V segment lost 4 bases, leaving 2 bases of the junction unmatched. CDR3 length: 13 residues.

This chain joins TRBV7-2 and TRBJ1-2; maybe TRBD1 (6 bases). CDR3 length: 15 residues. Trimming pared 2 bases from V and 7 bases from J, leaving 17 bases between. The germline V gene encodes CDR1 SGHTA and CDR2 FQGNSA. CDR3 DNA sequence: TGTGCCAGCAGCTTAAATCCAGGAATCAGGGGTGGCTACACCTTC. Its translation: CASSLNPGIRGGYTF.

The rearrangement links TRBV28 to TRBJ2-2; 10 bases agree with TRBD2. Germline V gene data show CDR1 as MDHEN and CDR2 as SYDVKM. The CDR3 has 16 amino acids. J gave up 1 base and V 4 bases, and 3 bases lay outside the gene matches. The CDR3 loop is CASSSPSGGNTGELFF. CDR3 DNA sequence: TGTGCCAGCAGTTCCCCTAGCGGGGGGAACACCGGGGAGCTGTTTTTT.

V is TRBV10-1 and J is TRBJ1-6; the D is unclear. CDR1 is WNHNN and CDR2 is SYGVQD in the germline V gene (reference sequence). The V and J ends lost 10 bases and 0 bases respectively, with 10 bases between them. The CDR3 sequence is 14 residues long. The DNA of the CDR3 is TGCGCCACCCTACACAGCTCCTATAATTCACCCCTCCACTTT. It is translated as CATLHSSYNSPLHF.

The V call is TRBV19, the J call TRBJ2-7, with D perhaps matching TRBD2 (5 bases). The CDR3 has 16 amino acids. Germline V gene lookup returns CDR1 LNHDA and CDR2 SQIVND (reference sequence). V shed 5 bases and J shed 3 bases, with 20 bases lying between them. CDR3 protein: CASSRRQGPLSYEQYF. The CDR3 DNA follows: TGTGCCAGTAGTCGGAGGCAAGGTCCCTTGAGCTACGAGCAGTACTTC.

This chain uses TRBV7-6 with TRBJ1-3, with 9 bases aligning to TRBD1. V lost 5 bases, J lost 0 bases, and 8 bases stayed unmatched. The germline V gene encodes CDR1 SGHVS and CDR2 FNYEAQ. There are 17 residues in the CDR3. The CDR3: CASSPQTGGFSGNTIYF. The CDR3 DNA follows: TGTGCCAGCAGCCCGCAGACAGGGGGATTCTCTGGAAACACCATATATTTT.

The rearrangement uses TRBV28 and TRBJ1-1; the D gene is possibly TRBD1 (6 bases). The V end was cut by 5 bases, the J end by 3 bases, with 13 bases between. Germline V gene sequence: CDR1 MDHEN, CDR2 SYDVKM. The CDR3 totals 14 residues. CDR3 sequence: CASSTPGQYTEAFF. CDR3 sequence (DNA): TGTGCCAGCAGTACGCCGGGACAATACACTGAAGCTTTCTTT. The full variable domain, in which reference TRBV28 and TRBJ1-1 provide the parts outside the CDR3, is DVKVTQSSRYLVKRTGEKVFLECVQDMDHENMFWYRQDPGLGLRLIYFSYDVKMKEKGDIPEGYSVSREKKERFSLILESASTNQTSMYLCASSTPGQYTEAFFGQGTRLTVV.

This clone was detected only once. The chain combines TRBV7-8 with TRBJ1-2, with a tentative D call TRBD1 (6 bases). The CDR3 runs to 14 residues. Trimming removed 0 bases at V and 6 bases at J, with 11 bases between. Germline CDR1 SGHVS, CDR2 FQNEAQ. This chain's CDR3 is CASSLAGGLNGYTF. The CDR3 nucleotides read TGTGCCAGCAGCTTAGCGGGGGGGCTAAATGGCTACACCTTC.

V and J are TRBV28 and TRBJ1-2; D is perhaps TRBD1 (6 bases). CDR3 length: 13 amino acids. Germline V gene data show CDR1 as MDHEN and CDR2 as SYDVKM. The germline V and J ends were trimmed by 6 bases and 3 bases, with 11 bases remaining between them. DNA of the CDR3: TGTGCCAGCAGGTGGGGGGGCTACTATGGCTACACCTTC. It translates to CASRWGGYYGYTF.